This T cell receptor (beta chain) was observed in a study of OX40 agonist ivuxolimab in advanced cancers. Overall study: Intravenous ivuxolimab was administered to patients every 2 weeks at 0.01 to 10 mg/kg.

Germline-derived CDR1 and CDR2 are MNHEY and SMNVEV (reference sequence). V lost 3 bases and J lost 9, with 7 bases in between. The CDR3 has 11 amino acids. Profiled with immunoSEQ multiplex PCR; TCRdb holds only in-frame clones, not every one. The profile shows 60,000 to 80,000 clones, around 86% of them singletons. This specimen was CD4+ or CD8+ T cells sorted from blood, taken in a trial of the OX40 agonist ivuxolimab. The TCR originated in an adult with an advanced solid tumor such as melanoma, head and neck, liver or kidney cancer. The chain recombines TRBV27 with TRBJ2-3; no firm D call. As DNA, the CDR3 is TGTGCCAGCAGTTTGCGTGGAACGCAGTATTTT. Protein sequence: CASSLRGTQYF.